This TCR beta chain was sequenced during a study of vaccination and CD4 T cells after COVID-19. The CDR3 covers 13 residues. Trimming took off 1 base at V and 3 bases at J, with 7 bases between the two ends. CDR1 is LGHNA and CDR2 is YNFKEQ in the germline V gene. Sequencing of the DNA from cultured CD4+ T cells was carried out with the Oncomine TCR Beta short-read assay. Each CDR3 protein is one row after TCRdb ran MiXCR on the PCR reads. The sample has more than 10,000 distinct CDR3 sequences, about two fifths seen once. As to treatment: roughly ten-day PBMC culture with coronavirus spike peptide pools or control peptides (ViraFEST assay). On this clonotype itself: Its target is not known.

The source of this sequence is a human donor who had recovered from COVID-19. The rearrangement joins TRBV4-2 to TRBJ2-7; D is ambiguous. The sample was CD4+ T cells from blood, cultured in vitro. The chain's CDR3 is CASSQGFYYEQYF. CDR3 nucleotide sequence: TGTGCCAGCAGCCAAGGGTTTTACTACGAGCAGTACTTC.